The present T cell receptor (beta chain) was sequenced within a study of identical twins. TCRdb redid the calling of the 5' RACE reads with MiXCR, one entry per CDR3 protein. The table shows under 300,000 distinct CDR3 sequences, with roughly 13% occurring only once. This clonotype was seen ten or more times. This CDR3 spans 14 amino acids. CDR1 and CDR2 (germline): SEHNR, FQNEAQ (reference sequence). Trimming took 4 bases from V and 2 from J, leaving 10 bases between them. These same records also appear under a second study, on yellow fever vaccine responses in identical twins.

Sequenced material: memory (CD45RO+) T cells sorted from blood. The chain employs TRBV7-9 and TRBJ2-3; D ambiguous. The TCR originated in a woman younger than 30 in good health. The CDR3 region is CASSSGSVTDTQYF. The DNA of the CDR3 is TGTGCCAGCAGCTCCGGGTCGGTCACAGATACGCAGTATTTT.